The clone carrying this T cell receptor beta chain was picked up a small number of times. The sample belongs to a study of blood T cell repertoires in COVID-19. Whole-study context: From the United States, Italy and Spain came samples of acute and convalescent COVID-19. PBMCs, B-cell-depleted T cells, or T cells were the source of the cDNA or gDNA that made up the material.

Germline lookup yields CDR1 SEHNR and CDR2 FQNEAQ (reference sequence). This CDR3 is built from 16 residues. The V gene lost 10 bases and the J gene lost 0 bases, with 20 bases spanning the gap. In the authors' methods: Estimated nucleated cell counts came from reference gene primer amplification. This table comes from immunoSEQ multiplex PCR, and its TCRdb copy is limited to in-frame clones, with some not included. V, J and clone size were drawn from that table, and D and trimming were deduced from the DNA. The sample includes a few hundred thousand clones, 89% of them seen just once. J is TRBJ2-3 and V is TRBV7-9, with D perhaps matching TRBD1 (6 bases). This clonotype originated in a man aged 40-49 years with acute or convalescent COVID-19. The specimen was peripheral blood. CDR3: CAINPSRQASTDTQYF. In DNA, the CDR3 is TGTGCCATAAACCCGTCCCGACAGGCTAGCACAGATACGCAGTATTTT.